Following are 17 T cell receptor beta chains from one sample sequenced in a study of blood T cell repertoires in COVID-19 (dated by TCRdb to 2018 to 2020). Library creation used the immunoSEQ multiplex PCR assay. In its TCRdb copy, this immuneACCESS table keeps in-frame sequences only and misses some clones. Where compared with another copy, unresolved V genes explain less than half of these, and the others have no known cause. This sample holds about 110,000 clones; 69% were observed only once. The ten largest account for about 6% of the sample. What was sequenced was peripheral blood. The origin of the receptors is an older man with acute or convalescent COVID-19.

This sequence joins TRBV2 and TRBJ2-1; D is unresolved. V was clipped by 3 bases and J by 3 bases, with 12 bases between them. Germline V gene sequence: CDR1 SNHLY, CDR2 FYNNEI. CDR3 size: 15 residues. DNA of the CDR3: TGTGCCAGCAGTGATTTACAGACGTACTACAATGAGCAGTTCTTC. It codes for CASSDLQTYYNEQFF. The complete variable domain, with remaining parts taken from reference TRBV2 and TRBJ2-1, reads EPEVTQTPSHQVTQMGQEVILRCVPISNHLYFYWYRQILGQKVEFLVSFYNNEISEKSEIFDDQFSVERPDGSNFTLKIRSTKLEDSAMYFCASSDLQTYYNEQFFGPGTRLTVL.

Comments on this clone: One end of the junction fails to match germline, which may point to a read error. This chain uses TRBV19 with TRBJ2-5; TRBD2 is a possible D gene (5 bases). CDR1 LNHDA and CDR2 SQIVND come from the germline V gene (reference sequence). This CDR3 contains 13 residues. This CDR3 is CASSSDSQGTQYF. Written as DNA, the CDR3 is TGTGCCAGTAGTTCGGACTCGCAAGGGACCCAGTACTTC.

This clone occurred once. The chain is built from TRBV5-5 and TRBJ2-2; the match to TRBD1 covers 8 bases. V shed 6 bases, J shed 1 base, and the junction held 5 bases outside the gene matches. The germline gives CDR1 SGHKS, CDR2 YYEKEE (reference sequence). The CDR3 covers 15 residues. CDR3 loop: CASTHGQGNTGELFF. As DNA, the CDR3 is TGTGCCAGCACGCATGGACAGGGGAACACCGGGGAGCTGTTTTTT.

The gene calls are TRBV7-2 and TRBJ2-3, with a weak D call TRBD2 (6 bases). The germline V gene encodes CDR1 SGHTA and CDR2 FQGNSA. The germline V and J ends were trimmed by 3 bases and 2 bases, with 12 bases remaining between them. CDR3 length: 15 amino acids. The chain's CDR3 is CASSFQAGYTDTQYF. DNA of the CDR3: TGTGCCAGCAGCTTTCAGGCGGGATACACAGATACGCAGTATTTT. Based on the CDR3 plus reference TRBV7-2 and TRBJ2-3, the full variable domain is GAGVSQSPSNKVTEKGKDVELRCDPISGHTALYWYRQSLGQGLEFLIYFQGNSAPDKSGLPSDRFSAERTGGSVSTLTIQRTQQEDSAVYLCASSFQAGYTDTQYFGPGTRLTVL.

The rearrangement joins TRBV19 to TRBJ2-5; no firm D call. Trimming stripped 4 bases from V and 5 bases from J, with 14 bases between. Germline V gene lookup returns CDR1 LNHDA and CDR2 SQIVND (reference sequence). The CDR3 totals 14 residues. CDR3 amino acids: CASSTSTKAETQYF. Written as DNA, the CDR3 is TGTGCCAGTAGTACCTCCACTAAGGCGGAGACCCAGTACTTC. The full variable domain, in which reference TRBV19 and TRBJ2-5 provide the parts outside the CDR3, is DGGITQSPKYLFRKEGQNVTLSCEQNLNHDAMYWYRQDPGQGLRLIYYSQIVNDFQKGDIAEGYSVSREKKESFPLTVTSAQKNPTAFYLCASSTSTKAETQYFGPGTRLLVL.

V usage is TRBV28 and J usage is TRBJ2-1; the D is unclear. The CDR3 consists of 12 residues. Trimming took off 3 bases at V and 5 bases at J, with 5 bases between the two ends. CDR1 MDHEN and CDR2 SYDVKM come from the germline V gene. Here the CDR3 DNA reads TGTGCCAGCAGTTTGTCGGACAATGAGCAGTTCTTC. It is translated as CASSLSDNEQFF.

This chain uses TRBV7-2 with TRBJ2-7; the D gene is possibly TRBD1 (6 bases). The CDR3 contains 14 residues. V was cut by 5 bases and J by 6 bases, with 17 bases left in between. CDR1 is SGHTA and CDR2 is FQGNSA in the germline V gene. The CDR3 sequence is CASSQTNRVGEQYF. The CDR3 DNA is TGTGCCAGCAGCCAAACAAACAGGGTCGGCGAGCAGTACTTC.

The V gene is TRBV7-9, the J gene TRBJ2-7; TRBD1 aligns across 7 bases. V dropped 5 bases and J dropped 2; count of bases not matched to a gene: 12. CDR3 length: 16 residues. Germline lookup yields CDR1 SEHNR and CDR2 FQNEAQ (reference sequence). CDR3 sequence (DNA): TGTGCCAGCAGCAATTCGGAAGTGACAGGGACCTACGAGCAGTACTTC. Protein sequence: CASSNSEVTGTYEQYF.

The chain carries TRBV4-2 and TRBJ2-7; 9 nucleotides agree with TRBD2. The CDR3 extends over 15 amino acids. In germline, CDR1 is LGHNA, CDR2 YNFKEQ. V shed 1 base, J shed 2 bases, and the junction held 3 bases outside the gene matches. CDR3 DNA sequence: TGTGCCAGCAGCCAAGGCGTAGCGGGAGCCTACGAGCAGTACTTC. Its translation: CASSQGVAGAYEQYF.

This clone was seen a handful of times. V usage is TRBV11-2 and J usage is TRBJ1-3, with no clear D. Germline V lookup: CDR1 SGHAT, CDR2 FQNNGV. The V end was cut by 5 bases, the J end by 0 bases, with 8 bases between. This CDR3 region has 14 residues. This CDR3 reads CASSPRGSGNTIYF. CDR3 in DNA: TGTGCCAGCAGCCCCCGAGGCTCTGGAAACACCATATATTTT.

CDR3 nucleotide sequence: TGTGCCAGCAGCCTGAGGACGGGAGCGGCAGATACGCAGTATTTT. Amino acid sequence: CASSLRTGAADTQYF. The chain combines TRBV3-1 (or the pseudogene TRBV3-2) with TRBJ2-3; D perhaps matches TRBD2 (6 bases). The CDR3 has 15 amino acids. V lost 4 bases and J 4 bases, leaving 15 bases between the germline ends. Germline V gene data show CDR1 as LGHDT and CDR2 as YNNKEL (reference sequence).

This clone was observed a handful of times. The chain is built from TRBV11-2 and TRBJ2-3; 9 positions agree with TRBD2. Unmatched junction bases numbered 2, after V lost 1 base and J lost 0 bases. This CDR3 region has 16 residues. From germline, CDR1 is SGHAT and CDR2 FQNNGV. The CDR3 coding sequence is TGTGCCAGCAGCTTAGGTCTAGCGGGAAGCACAGATACGCAGTATTTT. Translating it yields CASSLGLAGSTDTQYF. Full variable domain (missing parts from reference TRBV11-2 and TRBJ2-3): EAGVAQSPRYKIIEKRQSVAFWCNPISGHATLYWYQQILGQGPKLLIQFQNNGVVDDSQLPKDRFSAERLKGVDSTLKIQPAKLEDSAVYLCASSLGLAGSTDTQYFGPGTRLTVL.

The chain employs TRBV28 and TRBJ1-5; 8 bases are shared with TRBD1. V was clipped by 11 bases and J by 1 base; unmatched bases: 10. The CDR3 is made up of 15 amino acids. Per germline, CDR1 MDHEN and CDR2 SYDVKM. DNA of the CDR3: TGTGCCGCACAAGACAGGGGATCGAGCAATCAGCCCCAGCATTTT. It translates to CAAQDRGSSNQPQHF.

The chain couples TRBV6-2 or TRBV6-3 to TRBJ2-7; D remains ambiguous. Per germline, CDR1 MNHEY and CDR2 SVGEGT. This CDR3 region has 14 residues. Trimming took off 4 bases at V and 2 bases at J, with 12 bases between the two ends. The CDR3 protein is CASSSLTEPYEQYF. The CDR3 DNA follows: TGTGCCAGCAGTTCGTTGACTGAGCCCTACGAGCAGTACTTC.

This chain links TRBV7-2 with TRBJ1-1; 8 nucleotides line up with TRBD1. J gave up 1 base and V 3 bases, and 1 base lay outside the gene matches. The CDR3 contains 14 residues. CDR1 and CDR2 from the germline V gene are SGHTA and FQGNSA. The CDR3 is CASSFDRGNTEAFF. For the CDR3, the DNA is TGTGCCAGCAGCTTTGACAGGGGGAACACTGAAGCTTTCTTT.

Points on this clone: At one end, the junction sequence differs from germline, possibly due to a read error. The same CDR3 can be traced to other DNA sequences in this sample. The chain has TRBV5-1 and TRBJ2-2, with D perhaps TRBD1 (6 bases). The CDR3 length is 17 residues. CDR1 and CDR2 from the germline V gene are SGHRS and YFSETQ. CDR3 bases: TGTGCCAGCAGCCCTACGGTGCAGGGGCGAGTGGCCGGGGAGCTGTTTTTT. It translates to CASSPTVQGRVAGELFF.

The gene calls are TRBV6-5 and TRBJ2-2; no reliable D call. Between the trimmed V and J ends, which lost 0 bases and 8 bases, there was a span of 7 bases. The CDR3 extends over 13 amino acids. Germline V CDR1 and CDR2: MNHEY, SVGAGI. CDR3 nucleotide sequence: TGTGCCAGCAGTTACTCGACATTAGGGGAGCTGTTTTTT. Its translation: CASSYSTLGELFF.